The 5 T cell receptor beta chains below come from one sample, sequenced in a study of T cell repertoires in cytomegalovirus infection. TCRdb ran MiXCR on the reads and lists one entry per CDR3 protein. This sample has about 770,000 distinct CDR3 sequences, with 29% found just once. These receptors lack a known antigen. The sample in question was cultured CD8+ T cells from PBMCs, obtained from culture after CMV antigen stimulation. The receptor set was obtained from a human donor in good health (CMV status not recorded). Some clones in this sample may be carry-over from other donors' samples.

The CDR3 sequence: CASSYRRGQGLNNSPLHF. The CDR3 nucleotides are TGTGCCAGCAGTTACCGGCGCGGGCAGGGCCTAAATAATTCACCCCTCCACTTT. This rearrangement joins TRBV6-5 to TRBJ1-6; D might be TRBD1 (5 bases). The V gene's germline CDR1 is MNHEY and CDR2 SVGAGI. The V gene lost 2 bases and the J gene lost 5 bases, with 19 bases spanning the gap. This CDR3 has 18 amino acids.

This chain uses TRBV11-2 with TRBJ2-7, with D maybe TRBD1 (5 bases). Looked up from germline, CDR1 is SGHAT and CDR2 is FQNNGV. This CDR3 spans 14 amino acids. V was cut by 5 bases and J by 2 bases, with 13 bases left in between. For the CDR3, the DNA is TGTGCCAGCAGCCGACAGAAACTGACCTACGAGCAGTACTTC. Amino acids: CASSRQKLTYEQYF.

The V call is TRBV5-1, the J call TRBJ2-3; D is perhaps TRBD2 (7 bases). The CDR3 sequence is 18 residues long. CDR1 is SGHRS, CDR2 YFSETQ, per germline. The V gene lost 2 bases and the J gene lost 4 bases, with 23 bases spanning the gap. The CDR3 DNA reads TGCGCCAGCAGCTTCGGTTTTTTAAGTGGCGGGGGCTCAGATACGCAGTATTTT. It specifies CASSFGFLSGGGSDTQYF.

The chain carries TRBV15 and TRBJ2-5; D ambiguous. V was cut by 0 bases and J by 3 bases, with 8 bases left in between. CDR1 is LNHNV, CDR2 YYDKDF, per germline (reference sequence). This CDR3 has 14 amino acids. CDR3 nucleotide sequence: TGTGCCACCAGCAGAGATCCTGGTGAAGAGACCCAGTACTTC. Amino acids: CATSRDPGEETQYF.

This clonotype was found a few times. V usage is TRBV2 and J usage is TRBJ2-7, with D unclear. Trimming left V 10 bases short and J 0 bases short, with 16 bases between. CDR1 and CDR2 (germline): SNHLY, FYNNEI. The CDR3 sequence is 14 residues long. The CDR3 protein is CATPDQPGSYEQYF. The CDR3 DNA follows: TGTGCCACCCCCGACCAACCGGGCTCCTACGAGCAGTACTTC.